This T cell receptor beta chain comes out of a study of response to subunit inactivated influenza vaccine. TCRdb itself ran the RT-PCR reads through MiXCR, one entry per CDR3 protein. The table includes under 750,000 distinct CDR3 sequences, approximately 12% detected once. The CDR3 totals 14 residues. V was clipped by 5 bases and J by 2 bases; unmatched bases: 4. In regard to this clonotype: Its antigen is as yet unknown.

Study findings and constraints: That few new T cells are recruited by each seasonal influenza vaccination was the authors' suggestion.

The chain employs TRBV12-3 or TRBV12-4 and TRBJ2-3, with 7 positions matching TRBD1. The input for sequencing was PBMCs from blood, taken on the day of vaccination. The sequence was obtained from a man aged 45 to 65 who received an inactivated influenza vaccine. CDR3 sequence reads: CASSLTGTTDTQYF. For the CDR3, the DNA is TGTGCCAGCAGTCTGACAGGGACCACAGATACGCAGTATTTT.